Following are 30 T cell receptor beta chains from one sample sequenced in a study of cytomegalovirus exposure and HLA in healthy donors. The study ran its PCR with 60 Vbeta and 13 Jbeta primers. Libraries were prepared by immunoSEQ multiplex PCR; TCRdb keeps only in-frame clonotypes and omits some of them. This repertoire shows 50,000 or so clones, around 70% found once; its top ten account for less than 9.5%. The specimen sequenced was PBMCs. These receptors were taken from a woman aged 45-65 years in good health and CMV-seronegative.

The genes are TRBV28 and TRBJ1-4; D gene unclear. Germline V gene data show CDR1 as MDHEN and CDR2 as SYDVKM. Trimming removed 6 bases from V and 11 bases from J, with 16 bases in between. The CDR3 runs to 13 residues. The CDR3 DNA reads TGTGCCAGCAGAAACTCCCTCAATATGAAACTGTTTTTT. It yields the protein CASRNSLNMKLFF.

This sequence joins TRBV6-6 and TRBJ2-6; D is unresolved. This CDR3 has 15 amino acids. Germline CDR1 and CDR2: MNHNY and SVGAGI (reference sequence). V lost 5 bases, J lost 0 bases, and 8 bases lay in between. Here the CDR3 reads CASSQRVSGANVLTF. In DNA, the CDR3 is TGTGCCAGCAGTCAACGGGTCTCTGGGGCCAACGTCCTGACTTTC.

V is TRBV28 and J is TRBJ1-2; TRBD1 is a possible D gene (5 bases). V lost 8 bases, J lost 4 bases, and 8 bases lay in between. The CDR3 spans 11 residues. Germline values: CDR1 MDHEN, CDR2 SYDVKM. The CDR3 sequence is CASGGSYGYTF. The CDR3 nucleotides are TGTGCCAGCGGGGGGAGCTATGGCTACACCTTC.

This chain uses TRBV7-9 with TRBJ2-5, with D possibly matching TRBD1 (5 bases). Germline CDR1 SEHNR, CDR2 FQNEAQ (reference sequence). V gave up 1 base and J gave up 7 bases, with 16 bases separating them. The CDR3 spans 15 residues. The CDR3 sequence is CASSLEKARRGTQYF. CDR3 DNA sequence: TGTGCCAGCAGCTTAGAGAAAGCGCGTAGGGGGACCCAGTACTTC.

This clone was found a few times. The CDR3 region has the DNA TGTGCCAGCAGTGAGACCGTAGGGGGCTCTGGGGCCAACGTCCTGACTTTC. The encoded protein is CASSETVGGSGANVLTF. This sequence joins TRBV6-1 and TRBJ2-6; possible D gene TRBD1, 6 bases. Germline V gives CDR1 MNHNS, CDR2 SASEGT. This CDR3 contains 17 residues. Trimming cost V 3 bases and J 0 bases, with 12 bases left between them.

V gene TRBV29-1 combines with J gene TRBJ2-5; 9 bases map to TRBD1. This CDR3 region has 13 residues. Looked up from germline, CDR1 is SQVTM and CDR2 is ANQGSEA. V shed 4 bases, J shed 9 bases, and the junction held 9 bases outside the gene matches. CDR3 sequence: CSVGGQGGLAQYF. DNA for the CDR3: TGCAGCGTTGGGGGACAGGGTGGATTGGCCCAGTACTTC.

The genes are TRBV28 and TRBJ1-2; TRBD1 is a possible D gene (5 bases). V was cut by 8 bases and J by 4 bases, with 23 bases left in between. The CDR3 covers 16 residues. Germline assignment: CDR1 MDHEN and CDR2 SYDVKM. The CDR3 loop reads CASSSAQGGIIYGYTF. The CDR3 DNA sequence: TGTGCCAGCTCCTCGGCCCAGGGTGGGATCATCTATGGCTACACCTTC.

This clone appeared a single time. The chain combines TRBV28 with TRBJ2-3; D call uncertain. V lost 8 bases and J lost 1, with 16 bases in between. Germline CDR1 and CDR2: MDHEN and SYDVKM. The CDR3 consists of 15 residues. The DNA for the CDR3 is TGTGCCAGCGTTGTGGCGGCCTCGGGCACAGATACGCAGTATTTT. It translates to CASVVAASGTDTQYF.

J is TRBJ2-1 and V is TRBV27, with 13 bases fitting TRBD2. Germline CDR1 and CDR2: MNHEY and SMNVEV (reference sequence). J lost 15 bases, V lost 2 bases, and 10 bases had no gene match. CDR3 length equals 15 residues. CDR3 DNA sequence: TGTGCCAGCAGTTTAGGGGGGACTAGCGGGATAGGTCGGTTCTTC. Translated: CASSLGGTSGIGRFF.

J is TRBJ2-7 and V is TRBV2, with 11 bases that match TRBD1. The trim removed 6 bases at V and 3 bases at J, leaving 4 bases unmatched. The CDR3 is 14 residues long. The germline V gene encodes CDR1 SNHLY and CDR2 FYNNEI. CDR3 DNA sequence: TGTGCCAGCAGCGCCGGGACAGGGGGCTACGAGCAGTACTTC. It yields the protein CASSAGTGGYEQYF. The whole variable domain, filled in from reference TRBV2 and TRBJ2-7, reads EPEVTQTPSHQVTQMGQEVILRCVPISNHLYFYWYRQILGQKVEFLVSFYNNEISEKSEIFDDQFSVERPDGSNFTLKIRSTKLEDSAMYFCASSAGTGGYEQYFGPGTRLTVT.

The chain links TRBV6-1 to TRBJ2-2, with 7 bases aligning to TRBD2. This CDR3 contains 14 residues. Germline V gene data show CDR1 as MNHNS and CDR2 as SASEGT. The junction had 6 bases not matched to a gene; V was cut back by 6 bases and J by 5 bases. CDR3 amino acids: CASRWTSGTGELFF. Here the CDR3 DNA reads TGTGCCAGCAGATGGACTAGTGGGACCGGGGAGCTGTTTTTT.

A few counts support this clone. V gene TRBV28 combines with J gene TRBJ1-6, with 7 nucleotides matching TRBD1. The germline CDR1 and CDR2 sequences are MDHEN and SYDVKM. V gave up 6 bases and J gave up 7 bases; unmatched junction bases: 6. The CDR3 consists of 14 residues. The CDR3 region is CASRLGQPNSPLHF. CDR3 nucleotide sequence: TGTGCCAGCAGGCTGGGACAGCCAAATTCACCCCTCCACTTT. Full variable domain (outside the CDR3, taken from reference TRBV28 and TRBJ1-6): DVKVTQSSRYLVKRTGEKVFLECVQDMDHENMFWYRQDPGLGLRLIYFSYDVKMKEKGDIPEGYSVSREKKERFSLILESASTNQTSMYLCASRLGQPNSPLHFGNGTRLTVT.

This clone appeared a few times. This rearrangement joins TRBV5-1 to TRBJ2-5; 7 bases align to TRBD1. Germline V lookup: CDR1 SGHRS, CDR2 YFSETQ. Losses at the gene ends were 4 bases for V and 4 bases for J; bases not matched to a gene: 4. This CDR3 spans 13 amino acids. The CDR3 coding sequence is TGCGCCAGCAGCGTCGGACAGGCAGAGACCCAGTACTTC. This translates into CASSVGQAETQYF.

The chain employs TRBV10-3 and TRBJ1-2, with a possible D match to TRBD1 (5 bases). The ends were cut back, 10 bases at V and 7 bases at J, with 19 bases in the middle. The CDR3 covers 13 residues. The V gene's germline CDR1 is ENHRY and CDR2 SYGVKD. CDR3 bases: TGTGCCACCGGGCGGGCGGGGGAAGGTGGCTACACCTTC. Translating it yields CATGRAGEGGYTF.

The count of this clone is one. The chain uses TRBV5-5 and TRBJ2-5; 8 positions match TRBD1. The CDR3 is 14 amino acids. Germline values: CDR1 SGHKS, CDR2 YYEKEE (reference sequence). The V segment lost 3 bases and the J segment 2 bases; nucleotides outside the gene matches: 3. CDR3 residues: CASSSGQVQETQYF. The CDR3 DNA reads TGTGCCAGCAGCTCGGGACAGGTACAAGAGACCCAGTACTTC.

The chain employs TRBV2 and TRBJ2-7, with TRBD2 as a possible D gene (6 bases). The CDR3 is made up of 15 amino acids. CDR1 and CDR2 from the germline V gene are SNHLY and FYNNEI. Deletions cut 6 bases from V and 4 bases from J, with 19 bases between. The CDR3 is CASREPGLTTYEQYF. In nucleotides, the CDR3 is TGTGCCAGCAGAGAACCGGGACTCACAACATACGAGCAGTACTTC.

The chain recombines TRBV28 with TRBJ1-4; 11 bases fit TRBD1. Per germline, CDR1 MDHEN and CDR2 SYDVKM. The CDR3 covers 15 residues. V trimming: 7 bases; J trimming: 10 bases; junction bases outside the gene matches: 11. Written as DNA, the CDR3 is TGTGCCAGCACCCCCCCCGGGACAGGGGGGGGAAAACTGTTTTTT. Residues: CASTPPGTGGGKLFF.

The chain employs TRBV5-4 and TRBJ2-1; D possibly corresponds to TRBD1 (5 bases). CDR3 length: 15 amino acids. Trimming pared 1 base from V and 1 base from J, leaving 9 bases between. CDR1 and CDR2 from the germline V gene are SGHNT and YYREEE (reference sequence). The CDR3 protein is CASSLQGPSYNEQFF. CDR3 coding DNA: TGTGCCAGCAGCTTGCAGGGCCCTTCCTACAATGAGCAGTTCTTC. The complete variable domain, with remaining parts taken from reference TRBV5-4 and TRBJ2-1, reads ETGVTQSPTHLIKTRGQQVTLRCSSQSGHNTVSWYQQALGQGPQFIFQYYREEENGRGNFPPRFSGLQFPNYSSELNVNALELDDSALYLCASSLQGPSYNEQFFGPGTRLTVL.

Points on this clone: Compared with germline, one end of the junction differs, possibly owing to a read error. The V gene is TRBV11-2, the J gene TRBJ2-7; 8 nucleotides match TRBD1. There are 12 residues in the CDR3. Germline CDR1 SGHAT, CDR2 FQNNGV. Written as DNA, the CDR3 is TGTGCCAGCAGTTTAGGACAGGGTAAGCAGTACTTC. It specifies CASSLGQGKQYF.

The chain uses TRBV6-5 and TRBJ1-3; 7 bases are a match to TRBD1. The CDR3 contains 14 residues. Per germline, CDR1 MNHEY and CDR2 SVGAGI. V was pared by 10 bases and J by 0 bases, with 6 bases of the junction left unmatched. CDR3 sequence (DNA): TGTGCCACCTGGGACAGAAGCTCTGGAAACACCATATATTTT. This codes for CATWDRSSGNTIYF.

V gene TRBV6-5 combines with J gene TRBJ1-2; D is unclear. The germline CDR1 and CDR2 sequences are MNHEY and SVGAGI. The CDR3 spans 13 residues. Between the trimmed V and J ends, which lost 6 bases and 3 bases, there was a span of 11 bases. CDR3 sequence: CASRPGGYYGYTF. For the CDR3, the DNA is TGTGCCAGCAGACCCGGCGGGTACTATGGCTACACCTTC.

The V gene is TRBV28, the J gene TRBJ1-2; 12 bases align to TRBD1. The germline V gene encodes CDR1 MDHEN and CDR2 SYDVKM. The CDR3 covers 15 residues. V lost 9 bases to trimming and J lost 6 bases; unmatched junction nucleotides: 11. CDR3 sequence: CASRVPGQGADGYTF. CDR3 sequence (DNA): TGTGCCAGTCGAGTACCGGGACAGGGGGCAGATGGCTACACCTTC.

The chain combines TRBV4-2 with TRBJ2-3, with D possibly matching TRBD2 (7 bases). CDR1 is LGHNA and CDR2 is YNFKEQ in the germline V gene. This CDR3 comprises 17 residues. Trimming removed 0 bases at V and 0 bases at J, with 13 bases between. CDR3: CASSQDKGGPSTDTQYF. In DNA, the CDR3 is TGTGCCAGCAGCCAAGACAAGGGGGGGCCTAGCACAGATACGCAGTATTTT.

This clone was seen a few times. The J gene is TRBJ2-5, the V gene TRBV7-9; D is unclear. V lost 9 bases, J lost 4 bases, and 9 bases lay in between. In germline, CDR1 is SEHNR, CDR2 FQNEAQ (reference sequence). CDR3 length: 11 amino acids. For the CDR3, the DNA is TGTGCCAGTTCAGAGGCAGAGACCCAGTACTTC. This gives the protein CASSEAETQYF.

V usage is TRBV5-1 and J usage is TRBJ1-4; D is unclear. Germline CDR1 is SGHRS and CDR2 is YFSETQ. The CDR3 is made up of 13 amino acids. Trimming stripped 4 bases from V and 4 bases from J, with 8 bases between. CDR3 nucleotide sequence: TGCGCCAGCAGCCCCGATAGTAATGAAAAACTGTTTTTT. Translated, it gives CASSPDSNEKLFF.

V usage is TRBV27 and J usage is TRBJ2-5; 8 nucleotides align to TRBD2. Per germline, CDR1 MNHEY and CDR2 SMNVEV (reference sequence). There are 14 residues in the CDR3. V lost 3 bases to trimming and J lost 7 bases; unmatched junction nucleotides: 7. CDR3 coding DNA: TGTGCCAGCAGTTTGGCAGGCGCGGGAGGGACCCAGTACTTC. Translated, it gives CASSLAGAGGTQYF.

This chain uses TRBV7-3 with TRBJ2-2; TRBD1 agrees at 9 bases. V was pared by 5 bases and J by 4 bases, with 5 bases of the junction left unmatched. This CDR3 spans 15 amino acids. Germline CDR1 SGHTA, CDR2 FQGTGA. The CDR3 here is CASSPRTGVTGELFF. The CDR3 bases are TGTGCCAGCAGCCCCCGGACAGGGGTCACCGGGGAGCTGTTTTTT.

This chain connects TRBV7-9 to TRBJ1-1; TRBD1 agrees at 9 bases. In germline, CDR1 is SEHNR, CDR2 FQNEAQ (reference sequence). J gave up 10 bases and V 5 bases, and 8 bases lay outside the gene matches. The CDR3 is made up of 13 amino acids. CDR3 DNA sequence: TGTGCCAGCAGCAAACAGGGGGCGGGCACAGCTTTCTTT. Amino acid sequence: CASSKQGAGTAFF.

V gene TRBV7-9 combines with J gene TRBJ2-7; D possibly corresponds to TRBD2 (6 bases). The length of the CDR3 is 15 residues. Deletions cut 5 bases from V and 7 bases from J, with 21 bases between. CDR1 and CDR2 from the germline V gene are SEHNR and FQNEAQ (reference sequence). CDR3 protein: CASSGTGLISPEQYF. CDR3 DNA sequence: TGTGCCAGCAGCGGGACGGGACTCATATCCCCTGAGCAGTACTTC.

This rearrangement joins TRBV5-1 to TRBJ1-1; D remains unclear. This CDR3 region has 14 residues. V shed 4 bases and J shed 1 base, with 11 bases lying between them. Germline V CDR1 and CDR2: SGHRS, YFSETQ. The CDR3 reads CASSPDSRNTEAFF. The CDR3 DNA sequence: TGCGCCAGCAGCCCCGACTCTAGGAACACTGAAGCTTTCTTT.